The 5 T cell receptor beta chains below come from one sample, sequenced in a study of persistence of HIV-infected CD4 T cells (dated by TCRdb to the early 2020s). Antigen specificity for these receptors is unknown. The treatment or condition label for this specimen denotes: suppressive antiretroviral therapy. Cells were stimulated with a pool of overlapping HIV-1 Gag 15-mer peptides at about 0.96 ug per peptide per mL. Memory populations depleted of antigen-responding cells were obtained by sorting nonresponding CD40L-negative CD69-negative CD45RO-high memory CD4+ T cells. The immunoSEQ hsTCRB assay version 4 in survey mode was used to sequence TCRbeta repertoires from genomic DNA. Drawn from immuneACCESS, this table holds only the in-frame rearrangements with V and J called that TCRdb kept. Clones are partly lost; checked studies trace under half to an unresolved V gene and leave the rest unexplained. Counted in this sample were 35,000 or so clones; around 85% of them appeared once. The ten largest clonotypes hold more than 4.5% of the sample.

The specimen was cultured CD4+ T cells from PBMCs, collected from a patient who received antiretroviral therapy. Read against the paper, the sample's cell subset or site label means: CD40L-CD69- CD45RO-high memory CD4 T cells not responding to Gag peptides. These receptors all come from an adult with HIV. The donor label of this sample is uncertain.

This chain uses TRBV6-5 with TRBJ1-1; D uncertain. V lost 0 bases and J lost 4, with 12 bases in between. Looked up from germline, CDR1 is MNHEY and CDR2 is SVGAGI. This CDR3 is 15 amino acids long. CDR3 coding DNA: TGTGCCAGCAGTTACTCGAGCCAGGTTCTCACTGAAGCTTTCTTT. Its protein product is CASSYSSQVLTEAFF.

The CDR3 bases are TGTGCCAGTAGTATAAGGGACAGGGGAACTGAAGCTTTCTTT. This sequence encodes CASSIRDRGTEAFF. The chain links TRBV19 to TRBJ1-1; 10 positions match TRBD1. V dropped 2 bases and J dropped 5; count of bases not matched to a gene: 2. Per germline, CDR1 LNHDA and CDR2 SQIVND (reference sequence). The CDR3 loop spans 14 amino acids.

The chain has TRBV5-1 and TRBJ2-1, with 12 positions matching TRBD2. This CDR3 has 16 amino acids. Germline CDR1 reads SGHRS; CDR2 reads YFSETQ. Trimming cost V 4 bases and J 7 bases; bases outside gene matches: 9. The CDR3 sequence is CASSASSGGARNEQFF. CDR3 nucleotide sequence: TGCGCCAGCAGCGCATCTAGCGGGGGGGCACGGAATGAGCAGTTCTTC.

V usage is TRBV6-6 and J usage is TRBJ1-2; D might be TRBD1 (5 bases). There are 14 residues in the CDR3. In germline, CDR1 is MNHNY, CDR2 SVGAGI (reference sequence). Trimming left V 3 bases short and J 8 bases short, with 16 bases between. In nucleotides, the CDR3 is TGTGCCAGCAGTTATGTCGCGGGACCAGTGGGCTACACCTTC. Protein product: CASSYVAGPVGYTF.

The chain combines TRBV28 with TRBJ2-2; D assignment may be TRBD1 or TRBD2 (5 bases each). V shed 2 bases and J shed 0 bases, with 16 bases lying between them. Germline CDR1 is MDHEN and CDR2 is SYDVKM. This CDR3 is 18 amino acids long. CDR3 region: CASSLDYRWETNTGELFF. For the CDR3, the DNA is TGTGCCAGCAGTTTAGATTACAGGTGGGAGACGAACACCGGGGAGCTGTTTTTT. The full variable domain, with the rest looked up from reference TRBV28 and TRBJ2-2, is DVKVTQSSRYLVKRTGEKVFLECVQDMDHENMFWYRQDPGLGLRLIYFSYDVKMKEKGDIPEGYSVSREKKERFSLILESASTNQTSMYLCASSLDYRWETNTGELFFGEGSRLTVL.